The 8 T cell receptor beta chains in this list originate from one sample, sequenced in a study of shared clonotypes between healthy human individuals (dated by TCRdb to the early 2020s). Receptors were amplified or captured by the immunoSEQ multiplex PCR assay. Not all clones reach the TCRdb copy of this immuneACCESS table, which keeps in-frame sequences only. Checked studies attribute under half of the gap to unresolved V genes and leave the rest unexplained. The sample table lists about 1 million clones, around 74% of them with a count of one. The leading ten clones occupy approximately 1.5% of the sample. Specimen: memory CD4+ T cells sorted from blood. According to the study, the label for this sample's cell subset or site signals: CD45RA-negative fraction. The receptors here all came from a man between 18 and 35 years old in good health.

The chain links TRBV5-4 to TRBJ2-7, with D tentatively TRBD2 (6 bases). The CDR3 is 16 residues long. Trimming stripped 0 bases from V and 5 bases from J, with 18 bases between. CDR1 is SGHNT and CDR2 is YYREEE in the germline V gene (reference sequence). Here the CDR3 reads CASSLDLIGGRNEQYF. The DNA of the CDR3 is TGTGCCAGCAGCTTGGACCTAATTGGAGGGAGGAACGAGCAGTACTTC.

The J gene is TRBJ2-1, the V gene TRBV6-4; 7 nucleotides align to TRBD1. Trimming at V came to 5 bases and at J to 4 bases, leaving 5 bases not matched to a gene. The CDR3 has 14 residues. Germline loops: CDR1 MRHNA, CDR2 SNTAGT. CDR3 DNA sequence: TGTGCCAGCAGTTGGAGGACAGGATACAATGAGCAGTTCTTC. It encodes CASSWRTGYNEQFF.

The chain recombines TRBV19 with TRBJ2-2; 7 bases are shared with TRBD1. Losses at the gene ends were 5 bases for V and 4 bases for J; bases not matched to a gene: 7. The germline V gene encodes CDR1 LNHDA and CDR2 SQIVND (reference sequence). This CDR3 has 15 amino acids. CDR3 in amino acids: CASSRNRGPTGELFF. DNA for the CDR3: TGTGCCAGTAGTCGGAACAGGGGACCCACCGGGGAGCTGTTTTTT.

This chain uses TRBV2 with TRBJ2-5, with D hard to call. V lost 6 bases, J lost 4 bases, and 9 bases lay in between. This CDR3 is 12 amino acids long. Germline V gene sequence: CDR1 SNHLY, CDR2 FYNNEI. This CDR3 reads CASSVPPETQYF. CDR3 coding DNA: TGTGCCAGCAGCGTACCCCCAGAGACCCAGTACTTC. Full variable domain (outside the CDR3, taken from reference TRBV2 and TRBJ2-5): EPEVTQTPSHQVTQMGQEVILRCVPISNHLYFYWYRQILGQKVEFLVSFYNNEISEKSEIFDDQFSVERPDGSNFTLKIRSTKLEDSAMYFCASSVPPETQYFGPGTRLLVL.

The V gene is TRBV30, the J gene TRBJ1-2; no definite D call. The CDR3 has 11 residues. In germline, CDR1 is GTSNPN, CDR2 SVGIG (reference sequence). Trimming left V 6 bases short and J 1 base short, with 6 bases between. CDR3 sequence reads: CACDNNYGYTF. The CDR3 coding sequence is TGTGCCTGCGACAATAACTATGGCTACACCTTC.

In nucleotides, the CDR3 is TGTGCCTGGAGTGTTTTCGGGGGTCAGGGATACTACGAGCAGTACTTC. Encoded protein: CAWSVFGGQGYYEQYF. The rearrangement links TRBV30 to TRBJ2-7; tentatively, D is TRBD2 (6 bases). The germline V and J ends were trimmed by 0 bases and 3 bases, with 18 bases remaining between them. The CDR3 has 16 residues. The germline CDR1 and CDR2 sequences are GTSNPN and SVGIG (reference sequence).

This chain joins TRBV6-4 and TRBJ2-1, with 8 bases lining up with TRBD2. Germline assignment: CDR1 MRHNA and CDR2 SNTAGT. V lost 6 bases to trimming and J lost 15 bases; unmatched junction nucleotides: 10. The CDR3 runs to 12 residues. The DNA for the CDR3 is TGTGCCAGCAGCGCGGCTTCCGGGACTAGGTTCTTC. This gives the protein CASSAASGTRFF.

This rearrangement joins TRBV7-2 to TRBJ2-2, with 10 bases that match TRBD2. J was trimmed by 7 bases and V by 5 bases; bases with no gene match: 4. Germline lookup yields CDR1 SGHTA and CDR2 FQGNSA. The CDR3 sequence is 14 residues long. The CDR3 region has the DNA TGTGCCAGCAGCATCAGACTAGCGGGCGGGGAGCTGTTTTTT. Its protein is CASSIRLAGGELFF.